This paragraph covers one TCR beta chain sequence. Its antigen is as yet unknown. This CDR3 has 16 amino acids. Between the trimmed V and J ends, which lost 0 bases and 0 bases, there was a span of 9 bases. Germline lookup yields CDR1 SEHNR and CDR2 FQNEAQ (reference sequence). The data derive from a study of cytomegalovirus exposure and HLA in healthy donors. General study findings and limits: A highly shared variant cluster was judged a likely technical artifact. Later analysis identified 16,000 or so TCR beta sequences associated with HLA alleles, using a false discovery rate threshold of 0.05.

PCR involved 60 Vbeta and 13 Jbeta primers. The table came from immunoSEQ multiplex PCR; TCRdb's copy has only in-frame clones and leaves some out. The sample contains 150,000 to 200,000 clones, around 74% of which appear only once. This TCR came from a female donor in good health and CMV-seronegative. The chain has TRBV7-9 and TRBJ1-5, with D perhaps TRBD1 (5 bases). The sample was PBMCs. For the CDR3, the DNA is TGTGCCAGCAGCTTAGCGACGGGGGGTAGCAATCAGCCCCAGCATTTT. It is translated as CASSLATGGSNQPQHF.